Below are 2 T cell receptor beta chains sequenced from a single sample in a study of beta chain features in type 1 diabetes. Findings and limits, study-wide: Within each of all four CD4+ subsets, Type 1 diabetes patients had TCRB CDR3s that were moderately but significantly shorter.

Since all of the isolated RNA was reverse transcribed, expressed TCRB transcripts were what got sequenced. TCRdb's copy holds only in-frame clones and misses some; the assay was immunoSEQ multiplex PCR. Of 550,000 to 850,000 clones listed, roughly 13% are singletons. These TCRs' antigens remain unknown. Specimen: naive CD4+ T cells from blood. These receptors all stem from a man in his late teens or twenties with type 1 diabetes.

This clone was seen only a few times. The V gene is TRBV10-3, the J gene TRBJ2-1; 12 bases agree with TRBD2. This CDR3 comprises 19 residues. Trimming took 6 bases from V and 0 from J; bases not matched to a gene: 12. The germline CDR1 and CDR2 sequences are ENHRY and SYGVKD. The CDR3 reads CAIRALAGGRIGSYNEQFF. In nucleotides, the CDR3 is TGTGCCATCAGAGCACTAGCGGGGGGACGTATTGGCTCCTACAATGAGCAGTTCTTC.

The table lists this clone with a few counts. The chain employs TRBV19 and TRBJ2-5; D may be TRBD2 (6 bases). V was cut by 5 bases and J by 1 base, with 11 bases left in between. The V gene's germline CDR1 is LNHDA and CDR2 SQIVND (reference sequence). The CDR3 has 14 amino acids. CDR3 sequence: CASSSPGGQETQYF. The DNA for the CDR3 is TGTGCCAGTAGTTCCCCCGGGGGCCAAGAGACCCAGTACTTC.